Presented here are 28 T cell receptor beta chains from one specimen sequenced in a study of cytomegalovirus exposure and HLA in healthy donors. PCR employed 60 Vbeta and 13 Jbeta primers. Profiled with immunoSEQ multiplex PCR; TCRdb holds only in-frame clones, not every one. The repertoire includes about 230,000 clones, 77% of them detected once, and less than 3.5% sits in the top ten. Sequencing input: PBMCs. The receptors here all came from a woman in her sixties or seventies in good health and CMV-seropositive.

This clone appeared a few times. This rearrangement joins TRBV5-1 to TRBJ2-7, with D maybe TRBD2 (5 bases). V was pared by 1 base and J by 2 bases, with 13 bases between. Germline V gives CDR1 SGHRS, CDR2 YFSETQ. The CDR3 is 15 residues long. In DNA, the CDR3 is TGCGCCAGCAGCTTGTTCCATTCGGGAACCTACGAGCAGTACTTC. Its translation: CASSLFHSGTYEQYF.

This sequence joins TRBV5-1 and TRBJ2-2; D gene unclear. From germline, CDR1 is SGHRS and CDR2 YFSETQ. Trimming stripped 0 bases from V and 0 bases from J, with 6 bases between. This CDR3 comprises 15 residues. This CDR3 is CASSLVPSNTGELFF. The DNA for the CDR3 is TGCGCCAGCAGCTTGGTTCCGTCGAACACCGGGGAGCTGTTTTTT. Combining the CDR3 with reference TRBV5-1 and TRBJ2-2 gives the whole variable domain KAGVTQTPRYLIKTRGQQVTLSCSPISGHRSVSWYQQTPGQGLQFLFEYFSETQRNKGNFPGRFSGRQFSNSRSEMNVSTLELGDSALYLCASSLVPSNTGELFFGEGSRLTVL.

The chain carries TRBV28 and TRBJ2-7; 8 bases map to TRBD2. Germline values: CDR1 MDHEN, CDR2 SYDVKM. The CDR3 is 14 amino acids. After removal of 8 bases from V and 4 bases from J, the junction contained 10 bases not matched to a gene. This chain's CDR3 is CASRPGGAGYEQYF. In nucleotides, the CDR3 is TGTGCCAGCCGGCCGGGGGGGGCCGGGTACGAGCAGTACTTC.

Concerning this clone: The junction shows a germline mismatch at one end, possibly a read error. The chain joins TRBV20-1 to TRBJ2-7; D is perhaps TRBD2 (5 bases). There are 8 residues in the CDR3. The germline V gene has CDR1 DFQATT and CDR2 SNEGSKA (reference sequence). CDR3: CSPRGHLF. In DNA, the CDR3 is TGCAGTCCTCGGGGTCACCTCTTC.

In its sample, this clone was seen a few times. The V and J genes are TRBV5-1 and TRBJ2-7, with 10 bases fitting TRBD2. Germline values: CDR1 SGHRS, CDR2 YFSETQ. This CDR3 contains 15 residues. V trimming: 4 bases; J trimming: 2 bases; junction bases outside the gene matches: 6. The CDR3, as DNA: TGCGCCAGCAGCCGGACTAGCGGAGGCCCCTACGAGCAGTACTTC. Translating it yields CASSRTSGGPYEQYF.

The rearrangement uses TRBV30 and TRBJ2-3, with no clear D. Trimming stripped 2 bases from V and 2 bases from J, with 11 bases between. Germline V lookup: CDR1 GTSNPN, CDR2 SVGIG (reference sequence). This CDR3 has 14 amino acids. CDR3 region: CAWSPQALTDTQYF. The CDR3 nucleotides read TGTGCCTGGAGTCCCCAAGCCCTCACAGATACGCAGTATTTT. The whole variable domain, remainder taken from reference TRBV30 and TRBJ2-3, is SQTIHQWPATLVQPVGSPLSLECTVEGTSNPNLYWYRQAAGRGLQLLFYSVGIGQISSEVPQNLSASRPQDRQFILSSKKLLLSDSGFYLCAWSPQALTDTQYFGPGTRLTVL.

The rearrangement joins TRBV19 to TRBJ2-5; 7 bases fit TRBD2. This CDR3 has 16 residues. Germline-derived CDR1 and CDR2 are LNHDA and SQIVND (reference sequence). After removal of 4 bases from V and 4 bases from J, the junction contained 12 bases not matched to a gene. The CDR3: CASSKRGRGNPETQYF. DNA of the CDR3: TGTGCCAGTAGTAAGCGGGGACGGGGGAACCCAGAGACCCAGTACTTC.

The V call is TRBV5-1, the J call TRBJ2-7; D is unresolved. V was pared by 0 bases and J by 0 bases, with 13 bases between. This CDR3 has 16 amino acids. Germline CDR1 SGHRS, CDR2 YFSETQ. The CDR3 DNA sequence: TGCGCCAGCAGCTTGGCTTTAGGTTCTAGCTCCTACGAGCAGTACTTC. Translating gives CASSLALGSSSYEQYF.

This clone was seen a few times. This rearrangement joins TRBV30 to TRBJ2-3; 10 positions match TRBD2. CDR1 and CDR2 (germline): GTSNPN, SVGIG (reference sequence). V dropped 5 bases and J dropped 1; count of bases not matched to a gene: 0. The CDR3 has 13 residues. DNA for the CDR3: TGTGCCTGGCTAGCGGGAGGCACAGATACGCAGTATTTT. Protein sequence: CAWLAGGTDTQYF.

This clone occurred once. V is TRBV7-2 and J is TRBJ1-1, with D perhaps matching TRBD1 (5 bases). This CDR3 is built from 13 residues. V lost 2 bases and J 3 bases, leaving 7 bases between the germline ends. Germline V gene sequence: CDR1 SGHTA, CDR2 FQGNSA. CDR3 loop: CASSLTGDTEAFF. As DNA, the CDR3 is TGTGCCAGCAGCTTAACGGGGGACACTGAAGCTTTCTTT. Full variable domain (remainder filled in from reference TRBV7-2 and TRBJ1-1): GAGVSQSPSNKVTEKGKDVELRCDPISGHTALYWYRQSLGQGLEFLIYFQGNSAPDKSGLPSDRFSAERTGGSVSTLTIQRTQQEDSAVYLCASSLTGDTEAFFGQGTRLTVV.

The chain combines TRBV28 with TRBJ2-7; TRBD2 is a possible D gene (6 bases). Germline CDR1 and CDR2: MDHEN and SYDVKM. Trimming removed 7 bases at V and 3 bases at J, with 10 bases between. The CDR3 is 12 residues long. For the CDR3, the DNA is TGTGCCAGCACTCGGGGGAGCTACGAGCAGTACTTC. It codes for CASTRGSYEQYF.

In DNA form, the CDR3 reads TGTGCCAGCAGCTTGGGACAGGGGGCGAGAGAGACCCAGTACTTC. Its translation: CASSLGQGARETQYF. The V gene is TRBV5-6, the J gene TRBJ2-5; 10 bases agree with TRBD1. The CDR3 has 15 amino acids. Germline CDR1 and CDR2: SGHDT and YYEEEE. The J segment lost 4 bases and the V segment lost 0 bases, leaving 3 bases of the junction unmatched.

This clone was counted between two and nine times. V and J are TRBV25-1 and TRBJ1-4; D perhaps matches TRBD1 (6 bases). The CDR3 covers 15 residues. V was pared by 6 bases and J by 7 bases, with 18 bases between. CDR1 is MGHDK and CDR2 is SYGVNS in the germline V gene. The CDR3 spells CASSALPQGGEKLFF. The CDR3 bases are TGTGCCAGCAGCGCTCTTCCCCAAGGGGGTGAAAAACTGTTTTTT.

The CDR3 loop reads CSVYRGREQYF. CDR3 bases: TGCAGCGTGTACAGGGGCAGGGAGCAGTACTTC. The J gene is TRBJ2-7, the V gene TRBV29-1, with TRBD1 identical over 7 bases. The CDR3 contains 11 residues. Germline values: CDR1 SQVTM, CDR2 ANQGSEA. The V segment lost 6 bases and the J segment 7 bases; nucleotides outside the gene matches: 6.

Here the CDR3 DNA reads TGTGCCAGCAGCCGGGGGACTAGCGGTACTTACGAGCAGTACTTC. This codes for CASSRGTSGTYEQYF. The rearrangement links TRBV7-9 to TRBJ2-7; 11 bases map to TRBD2. Looked up from germline, CDR1 is SEHNR and CDR2 is FQNEAQ (reference sequence). This CDR3 has 15 amino acids. After removal of 5 bases from V and 4 bases from J, the junction contained 7 bases not matched to a gene.

The chain links TRBV5-6 to TRBJ1-2, with 8 bases that match TRBD1. CDR1 SGHDT and CDR2 YYEEEE come from the germline V gene. This CDR3 has 16 residues. With V trimmed by 0 bases and J by 3 bases, 7 bases remained unmatched. The CDR3 reads CASSLAPDREYYGYTF. CDR3 DNA: TGTGCCAGCAGCTTGGCCCCGGACAGGGAATACTATGGCTACACCTTC.

The chain recombines TRBV6-1 with TRBJ1-2; tentative D call: TRBD1 (5 bases). Germline lookup yields CDR1 MNHNS and CDR2 SASEGT. Trimming pared 8 bases from V and 5 bases from J, leaving 15 bases between. CDR3 length equals 13 residues. CDR3 nucleotides: TGTGCCAGCGGGATCGGGACTTGGTATGGCTACACCTTC. It codes for CASGIGTWYGYTF.

The chain combines TRBV6-6 with TRBJ1-4, with 8 nucleotides matching TRBD1. V trimming: 7 bases; J trimming: 7 bases; junction bases outside the gene matches: 14. The CDR3 extends over 16 amino acids. Germline lookup yields CDR1 MNHNY and CDR2 SVGAGI (reference sequence). This CDR3 reads CASTTLAGQGGEKLFF. DNA for the CDR3: TGTGCCAGCACCACCCTGGCCGGACAGGGAGGTGAAAAACTGTTTTTT.

This chain uses TRBV5-1 with TRBJ2-1, with 10 positions matching TRBD2. With V trimmed by 0 bases and J by 2 bases, 17 bases remained unmatched. The CDR3 contains 21 residues. Germline V gives CDR1 SGHRS, CDR2 YFSETQ. CDR3 residues: CASSLAPLSGRPPGPYNEQFF. The CDR3, as DNA: TGCGCCAGCAGCTTGGCCCCGCTTAGCGGGAGGCCCCCTGGGCCCTACAATGAGCAGTTCTTC.

The chain links TRBV7-9 to TRBJ1-3; TRBD1 might be the D (6 bases). The CDR3 has 16 residues. Germline CDR1 is SEHNR and CDR2 is FQNEAQ (reference sequence). V lost 5 bases and J 0 bases, leaving 14 bases between the germline ends. The CDR3 sequence is CASSALQGSSGNTIYF. The CDR3 nucleotides are TGTGCCAGCAGCGCTCTACAGGGCAGCTCTGGAAACACCATATATTTT.

Only one count was recorded for this clone. The junction shows a germline mismatch at one end, possibly a read error. The rearrangement links TRBV5-6 to TRBJ2-2; 8 bases map to TRBD2. The CDR3 spans 15 residues. The V gene's germline CDR1 is SGHDT and CDR2 YYEEEE. The CDR3 region has the DNA TGTGCCAGCAGCTTGGGCGGGAGGAACCCCGGGGAGCTGTTTTTT. As protein: CASSLGGRNPGELFF.

The genes are TRBV15 and TRBJ1-1, with D maybe TRBD1 (5 bases). Germline V gene data show CDR1 as LNHNV and CDR2 as YYDKDF (reference sequence). V gave up 5 bases and J gave up 0 bases, with 16 bases separating them. There are 16 residues in the CDR3. CDR3 sequence (DNA): TGTGCCACCAGCTTTGCGCAGGGACTTTTGAACACTGAAGCTTTCTTT. Its translation is CATSFAQGLLNTEAFF. The whole variable domain, filled in from reference TRBV15 and TRBJ1-1, reads DAMVIQNPRYQVTQFGKPVTLSCSQTLNHNVMYWYQQKSSQAPKLLFHYYDKDFNNEADTPDNFQSRRPNTSFCFLDIRSPGLGDTAMYLCATSFAQGLLNTEAFFGQGTRLTVV.

The chain combines TRBV14 with TRBJ2-7; the match to TRBD2 covers 15 bases. The CDR3 sequence is 16 residues long. CDR1 SGHDN and CDR2 FVKESK come from the germline V gene. V trimming: 1 base; J trimming: 5 bases; junction bases outside the gene matches: 3. CDR3 in amino acids: CASSQGTSGGVDEQYF. The DNA for the CDR3 is TGTGCCAGCAGCCAAGGGACTAGCGGGGGGGTTGACGAGCAGTACTTC.

The rearrangement links TRBV29-1 to TRBJ2-7; 10 nucleotides match TRBD2. This CDR3 has 13 amino acids. The ends lost 5 bases at V and 4 bases at J; junction bases unmatched: 5. CDR1 is SQVTM and CDR2 is ANQGSEA in the germline V gene. The CDR3 DNA reads TGCAGCGTTAAGCGGGGGGGGTCTTACGAGCAGTACTTC. Its translation is CSVKRGGSYEQYF.

The chain links TRBV27 to TRBJ1-1; D unclear. The CDR3 totals 13 residues. Trimming left V 6 bases short and J 3 bases short, with 11 bases between. Germline assignment: CDR1 MNHEY and CDR2 SMNVEV (reference sequence). CDR3 amino acids: CASSPFSDTEAFF. In DNA, the CDR3 is TGTGCCAGCAGCCCCTTTTCGGACACTGAAGCTTTCTTT.

V and J are TRBV29-1 and TRBJ1-2; 7 bases agree with TRBD1. Germline CDR1 and CDR2: SQVTM and ANQGSEA. The CDR3 contains 12 residues. The V gene end was trimmed by 3 bases and the J gene end by 4 bases; junction bases not matched to a gene: 2. This CDR3 is CSVERTGYGYTF. CDR3 nucleotide sequence: TGCAGCGTTGAGAGGACAGGCTATGGCTACACCTTC.

The chain carries TRBV2 and TRBJ2-2, with 9 bases lining up with TRBD2. The CDR3 has 15 residues. Germline V gene data show CDR1 as SNHLY and CDR2 as FYNNEI. V shed 6 bases and J 6 bases; nucleotides not matched to a gene: 8. The CDR3: CASRGTSGSAGELFF. In DNA, the CDR3 is TGTGCCAGCAGAGGAACTAGCGGGTCCGCCGGGGAGCTGTTTTTT. The full variable domain, rest sourced from reference TRBV2 and TRBJ2-2, is EPEVTQTPSHQVTQMGQEVILRCVPISNHLYFYWYRQILGQKVEFLVSFYNNEISEKSEIFDDQFSVERPDGSNFTLKIRSTKLEDSAMYFCASRGTSGSAGELFFGEGSRLTVL.

This rearrangement joins TRBV5-1 to TRBJ2-1, with D perhaps matching TRBD2 (6 bases). Germline V gene sequence: CDR1 SGHRS, CDR2 YFSETQ. The CDR3 consists of 15 residues. V shed 2 bases and J shed 2 bases, with 11 bases lying between them. For the CDR3, the DNA is TGCGCCAGCAGCTTAGGCGGGGCCACCTACAATGAGCAGTTCTTC. Translated: CASSLGGATYNEQFF.